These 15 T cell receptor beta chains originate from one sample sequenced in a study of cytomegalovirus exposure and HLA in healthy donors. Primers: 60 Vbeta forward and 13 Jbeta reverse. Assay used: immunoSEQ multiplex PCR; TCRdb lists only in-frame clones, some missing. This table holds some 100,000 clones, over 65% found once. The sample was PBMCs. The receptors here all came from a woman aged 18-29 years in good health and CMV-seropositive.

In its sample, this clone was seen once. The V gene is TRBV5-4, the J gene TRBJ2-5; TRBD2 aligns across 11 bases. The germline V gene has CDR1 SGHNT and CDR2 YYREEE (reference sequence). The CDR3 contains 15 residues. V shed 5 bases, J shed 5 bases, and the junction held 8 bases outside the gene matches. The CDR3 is CASRPVSGGAETQYF. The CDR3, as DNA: TGTGCCAGCAGGCCGGTTAGCGGGGGGGCGGAGACCCAGTACTTC.

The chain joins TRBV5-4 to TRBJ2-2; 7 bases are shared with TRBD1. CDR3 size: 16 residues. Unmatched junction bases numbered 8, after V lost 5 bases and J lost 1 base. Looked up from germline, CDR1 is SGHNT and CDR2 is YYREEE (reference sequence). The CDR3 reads CASSFRTGLNTGELFF. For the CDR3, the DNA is TGTGCCAGCAGTTTTAGGACAGGCCTGAACACCGGGGAGCTGTTTTTT.

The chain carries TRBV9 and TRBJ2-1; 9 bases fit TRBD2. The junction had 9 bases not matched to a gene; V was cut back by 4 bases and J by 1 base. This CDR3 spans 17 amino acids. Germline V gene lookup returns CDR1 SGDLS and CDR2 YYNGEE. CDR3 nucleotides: TGTGCCAGCAGCTCAAACCGAGCGGGGGGATCCTACAATGAGCAGTTCTTC. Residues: CASSSNRAGGSYNEQFF.

In DNA form, the CDR3 reads TGTGCCACCTCGGTCAGGGTCCACGAGCAGTACTTC. Protein product: CATSVRVHEQYF. The rearrangement uses TRBV19 and TRBJ2-7; TRBD1 might be the D (5 bases). Trimming pared 10 bases from V and 5 bases from J, leaving 15 bases between. This CDR3 is built from 12 residues. Germline V gene lookup returns CDR1 LNHDA and CDR2 SQIVND (reference sequence).

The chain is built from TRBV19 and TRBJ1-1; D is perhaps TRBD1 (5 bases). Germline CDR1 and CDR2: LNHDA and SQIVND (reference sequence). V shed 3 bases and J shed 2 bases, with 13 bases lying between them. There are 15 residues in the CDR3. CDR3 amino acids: CASSIRGTDNTEAFF. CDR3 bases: TGTGCCAGTAGTATTCGGGGGACCGATAACACTGAAGCTTTCTTT.

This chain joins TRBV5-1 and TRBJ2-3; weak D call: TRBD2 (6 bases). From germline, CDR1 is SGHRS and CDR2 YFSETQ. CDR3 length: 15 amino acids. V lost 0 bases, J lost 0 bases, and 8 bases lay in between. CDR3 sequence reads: CASSLDGTSTDTQYF. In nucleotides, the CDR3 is TGCGCCAGCAGCTTGGATGGGACTAGCACAGATACGCAGTATTTT.

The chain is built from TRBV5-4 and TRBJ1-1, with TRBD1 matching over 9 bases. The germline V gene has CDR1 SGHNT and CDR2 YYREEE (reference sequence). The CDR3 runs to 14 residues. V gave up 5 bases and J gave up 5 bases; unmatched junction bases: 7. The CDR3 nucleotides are TGTGCCAGCAGTTATCGGACAGGGGTGACTGAAGCTTTCTTT. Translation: CASSYRTGVTEAFF.

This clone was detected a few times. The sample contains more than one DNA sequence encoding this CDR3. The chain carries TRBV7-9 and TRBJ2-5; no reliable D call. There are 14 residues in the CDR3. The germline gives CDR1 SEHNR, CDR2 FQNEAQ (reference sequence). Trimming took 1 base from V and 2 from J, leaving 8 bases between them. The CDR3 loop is CASSLGLAQETQYF. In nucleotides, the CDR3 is TGTGCCAGCAGCTTAGGCCTGGCTCAAGAGACCCAGTACTTC. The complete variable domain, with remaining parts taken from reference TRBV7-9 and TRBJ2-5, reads DTGVSQNPRHKITKRGQNVTFRCDPISEHNRLYWYRQTLGQGPEFLTYFQNEAQLEKSRLLSDRFSAERPKGSFSTLEIQRTEQGDSAMYLCASSLGLAQETQYFGPGTRLLVL.

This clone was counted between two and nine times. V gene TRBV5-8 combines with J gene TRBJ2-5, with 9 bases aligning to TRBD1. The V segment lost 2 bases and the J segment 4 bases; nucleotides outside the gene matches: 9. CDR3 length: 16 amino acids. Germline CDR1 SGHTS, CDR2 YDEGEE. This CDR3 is CASSLGGQGPRETQYF. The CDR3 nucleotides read TGTGCCAGCAGCTTAGGAGGACAGGGGCCGAGAGAGACCCAGTACTTC.

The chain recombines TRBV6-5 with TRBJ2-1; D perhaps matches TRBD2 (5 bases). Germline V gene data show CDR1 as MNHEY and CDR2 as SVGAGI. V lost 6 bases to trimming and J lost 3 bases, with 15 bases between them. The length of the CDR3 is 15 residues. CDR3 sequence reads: CASRPLDGVYNEQFF. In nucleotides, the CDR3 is TGTGCCAGCAGACCACTAGATGGGGTCTACAATGAGCAGTTCTTC.

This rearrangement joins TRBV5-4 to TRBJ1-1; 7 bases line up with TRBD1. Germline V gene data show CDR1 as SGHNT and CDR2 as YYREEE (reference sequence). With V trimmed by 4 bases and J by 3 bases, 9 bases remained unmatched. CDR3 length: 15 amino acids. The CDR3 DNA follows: TGTGCCAGCAGCGGGATACAGGGGTGGGACACTGAAGCTTTCTTT. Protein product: CASSGIQGWDTEAFF.

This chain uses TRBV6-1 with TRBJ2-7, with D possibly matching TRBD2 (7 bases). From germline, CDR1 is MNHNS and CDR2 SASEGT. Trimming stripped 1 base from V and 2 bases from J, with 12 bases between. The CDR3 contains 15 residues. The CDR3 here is CASSEVAGGPYEQYF. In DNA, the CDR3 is TGTGCCAGCAGTGAAGTGGCCGGGGGGCCCTACGAGCAGTACTTC.

CDR3 DNA sequence: TGTGCCAGCAGTTACCCCGGACAGGGTACATATGGCTACACCTTC. Its protein product is CASSYPGQGTYGYTF. The chain employs TRBV6-5 and TRBJ1-2, with 8 bases aligning to TRBD1. Germline CDR1 reads MNHEY; CDR2 reads SVGAGI. The junction had 7 bases not matched to a gene; V was cut back by 2 bases and J by 5 bases. The CDR3 has 15 residues.

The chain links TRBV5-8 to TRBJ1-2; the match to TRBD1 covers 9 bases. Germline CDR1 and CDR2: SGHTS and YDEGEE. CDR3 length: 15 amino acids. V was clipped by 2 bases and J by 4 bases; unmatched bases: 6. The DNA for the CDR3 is TGTGCCAGCAGCTTCGGGACAGGGAAGGGCTATGGCTACACCTTC. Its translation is CASSFGTGKGYGYTF.

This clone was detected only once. CDR3 region: CASSEAAQAEAFF. In nucleotides, the CDR3 is TGTGCCAGCAGTGAAGCAGCACAGGCTGAAGCTTTCTTT. The chain uses TRBV6-1 and TRBJ1-1, with D tentatively TRBD1 (5 bases). V dropped 0 bases and J dropped 6 bases, with 8 bases sitting between them. The CDR3 spans 13 residues. CDR1 MNHNS and CDR2 SASEGT come from the germline V gene.